Reported below is one T cell receptor (beta chain). Germline loops: CDR1 LGHNA, CDR2 YNFKEQ. V lost 0 bases and J lost 5, with 7 bases in between. This CDR3 has 13 amino acids. TCRdb re-analysed the RT-PCR reads in MiXCR, keeping a single row per CDR3 protein. Here the sample spans 410,000 or so distinct CDR3 sequences, around 16% being singletons. The data derive from a study of patients and donors after allogeneic stem cell transplantation. The V and J genes are TRBV4-2 and TRBJ1-1; D gene ambiguous. What was sequenced was blood, either unsorted or a sorted T cell fraction (not recorded which). This sequence was found in a human donor who was either an allogeneic HSCT recipient or a stem cell or donor lymphocyte infusion donor (not recorded which). It is not recorded whose cells these are; they may come from a transplant donor. CDR3 sequence: CASSQEEKTEAFF. The CDR3 nucleotides read TGTGCCAGCAGCCAAGAAGAGAAAACTGAAGCTTTCTTT.